This record concerns one T cell receptor (beta chain) sequence. No antigen is known for it. Within one base of it there is no much larger clone, and no base qualities were kept. This sample was included in a study of blood T cell repertoires in COVID-19 (dated by TCRdb to 2018 to 2021). Regarding the complete study: Samples from collaborators originated in the United States, Italy and Spain and spanned both the acute and convalescent phases of COVID-19. The material from the prospective study consisted of cDNA or gDNA derived from T cells, B-cell-depleted T cells, or PBMCs. The dataset comprised deeply sampled blood TCRbeta repertoires from subjects exposed to, actively infected with, or recovered from COVID-19. A freely available public database, intended as a resource for researchers studying the immune response to SARS-CoV-2, is where the repertoires were released. The samples were drawn from two sources: the first 160 participants of the ongoing ImmuneRACE study, and about 1,300 subjects contributed by 6 global collaborators. The sample metadata nearly always contained a de-identified subject ID, COVID-19 status, age in years and sex. Where available, HLA class I and class II types were obtained from metadata supplied by the sample provider rather than from assay-based typing. Study-level results and caveats: Clinical and demographic metadata were provided uncurated, with the amount varying by source and participant.

V lost 0 bases and J lost 4 bases, and the count of bases not matched to a germline gene is 12. Per the germline V gene (reference sequence), SGHNT is the CDR1 and YYREEE is the CDR2. From its cysteine to its phenylalanine, the CDR3 spans 17 amino acids. CDR3 DNA only is kept here, 51 bases in frame from base 1. Whole blood was collected in K2EDTA tubes by collaborating institutions according to the institutions' own protocols. For TCRbeta analysis, collaborators shipped samples in one of three forms: frozen whole blood, isolated PBMCs, or DNA extracted from either of those sample types. TCRbeta CDR3 regions were amplified from genomic DNA by means of the immunoSEQ Assay, a bias-controlled multiplex PCR. From the authors' description of their analysis: The number of nucleated cells in each sample was estimated from the amplification of reference gene primers within the assay. Sequence reads were collapsed and filtered to measure the absolute abundance of every unique TCRbeta CDR3 rearrangement. For each sample, productive Simpson clonality was calculated by taking the square root of Simpson's diversity index across productive rearrangements. The table comes from immuneACCESS by way of TCRdb, which keeps in-frame sequences with V and J called. Part of the clones is missing from these tables; in studies checked, under half for an unresolved V gene and the rest for unknown reasons. The D gene and trimming were derived from the DNA, and the V and J assignments and clone size from that table. Here the sample has roughly 390,000 clones; 85% occur a single time. In total, the top ten clones hold approximately 3.7% of the sample.

This chain is built from TRBV5-4 and TRBJ1-1; 7 bases in between match TRBD1. Sequenced material: peripheral blood. The sequence was obtained from a woman under 30 with acute or convalescent COVID-19. This receptor carries the CDR3 CASSLDYPGQYPTEAFF. The DNA reads TGTGCCAGCAGCTTGGATTATCCGGGACAGTACCCCACTGAAGCTTTCTTT.